The next 17 T cell receptor beta chains were all read from a single sample in a study of molecular identifiers for immune sequencing clone quantification. TCRdb used MiXCR to reprocess the PCR reads, holding one entry per CDR3 protein. This repertoire shows 490,000 or so distinct CDR3 sequences, roughly 25% found once; its top ten account for around 0.76%. The specimen sequenced was naive CD8+ T cells from blood, with Jurkat cell RNA spiked in. As for subset: FACS-sorted CD8+CD4-CCR7+CD45RA+ naive T cells. The receptors come from a human donor in good health. Some libraries in this study had Jurkat cell RNA spiked in.

This clonotype was seen more than once but under ten times. This chain connects TRBV9 to TRBJ2-3; TRBD2 matches at 16 bases. J was trimmed by 4 bases and V by 0 bases; bases with no gene match: 11. CDR1 SGDLS and CDR2 YYNGEE come from the germline V gene. This CDR3 is 20 amino acids long. CDR3 in DNA: TGTGCCAGCAGCGTAGCTCCCGGGACTAGCGGGGGGGCGGTCGCAGATACGCAGTATTTT. Translation: CASSVAPGTSGGAVADTQYF.

In its sample, this clonotype was seen many times. The V call is TRBV29-1, the J call TRBJ2-7; D is uncertain. Germline V CDR1 and CDR2: SQVTM, ANQGSEA. The CDR3 is 14 amino acids. V lost 0 bases to trimming and J lost 2 bases, with 11 bases between them. CDR3 protein: CSVEDPAYTYEQYF. The CDR3 nucleotides are TGCAGCGTTGAAGATCCTGCCTACACCTACGAGCAGTACTTC.

This clonotype has only a few counts. V gene TRBV7-9 combines with J gene TRBJ2-7; 9 nucleotides line up with TRBD1. Germline CDR1 SEHNR, CDR2 FQNEAQ (reference sequence). This CDR3 is built from 15 residues. The trim removed 4 bases at V and 4 bases at J, leaving 8 bases unmatched. The CDR3 reads CASSSPGTGYYEQYF. The CDR3 DNA follows: TGTGCCAGCAGCTCCCCCGGGACAGGGTATTACGAGCAGTACTTC.

As concerns this clonotype: This clone may be a read error of a much larger clone one base away. In DNA, the CDR3 is TGTGCCAGTACCCTCGGACGGCCAACAGATAAGCAGTATTTT. Translation: CASTLGRPTDKQYF. This sequence joins TRBV19 and TRBJ2-3; no firm D call. Germline CDR1 reads LNHDA; CDR2 reads SQIVND (reference sequence). The CDR3 extends over 14 amino acids.

As for this clonotype: A much bigger clone sits one base away, suggesting this may be a read error. The chain uses TRBV27 and TRBJ2-4; the D gene could be TRBD1 or TRBD2 (5 bases each). V shed 0 bases and J shed 8 bases, with 14 bases lying between them. This CDR3 has 15 residues. Germline V gene sequence: CDR1 MNHEY, CDR2 SMNVEV (reference sequence). The CDR3: CASSLSGGRLYIQYF. As DNA, the CDR3 is TGTGCCAGCAGTTTATCTGGGGGTCGCCTTTACATTCAGTACTTC.

A few counts support this clonotype. The chain couples TRBV9 to TRBJ2-2; 15 positions agree with TRBD2. The CDR3 runs 19 residues. V lost 0 bases to trimming and J lost 0 bases; unmatched junction nucleotides: 3. Germline V gene lookup returns CDR1 SGDLS and CDR2 YYNGEE. The CDR3 coding sequence is TGTGCCAGCAGCGTAGCTTGGACTAGCGGGGGGGCGAACACCGGGGAGCTGTTTTTT. Translating it yields CASSVAWTSGGANTGELFF.

This clonotype was observed many times. DNA of the CDR3: TGTGCCAGCAGACCCGGACGGAACTATGGCTACACCTTC. It encodes CASRPGRNYGYTF. V is TRBV6-5 and J is TRBJ1-2; D unclear. The CDR3 loop spans 13 amino acids. Germline lookup yields CDR1 MNHEY and CDR2 SVGAGI. The V end lost 6 bases, the J end lost 2 bases, and 10 bases lay between the germline ends.

The rearrangement uses TRBV5-1 and TRBJ1-4; 7 positions match TRBD1. CDR3 length: 15 amino acids. Losses at the gene ends were 0 bases for V and 6 bases for J; bases not matched to a gene: 5. Per germline, CDR1 SGHRS and CDR2 YFSETQ. The CDR3: CASSLGKDRYEKLFF. The CDR3 DNA reads TGCGCCAGCAGCTTGGGCAAGGACAGGTATGAAAAACTGTTTTTT.

This clonotype has ten or more counts. The rearrangement links TRBV14 to TRBJ2-1; D unresolved. This CDR3 comprises 16 residues. V was shortened by 0 bases and J by 8 bases, with 17 bases between the two germline ends. Germline V gene lookup returns CDR1 SGHDN and CDR2 FVKESK. The CDR3 bases are TGTGCCAGCAGCCAAGATTCAGCCGGAGTGGTCGATGAGCAGTTCTTC. It is translated as CASSQDSAGVVDEQFF.

The rearrangement links TRBV6-2 or TRBV6-3 to TRBJ1-1; 7 bases are shared with TRBD1. Per germline, CDR1 MNHEY and CDR2 SVGEGT. The CDR3 length is 16 residues. J gave up 5 bases and V 6 bases, and 15 bases lay outside the gene matches. The CDR3 coding sequence is TGTGCCAGCAGCCGGACAGGTAATACCATAGGGACTGAAGCTTTCTTT. It codes for CASSRTGNTIGTEAFF.

This clonotype showed up just a few times. The rearrangement links TRBV20-1 to TRBJ2-5; weak D call: TRBD1 (6 bases). The CDR3 spans 19 residues. CDR1 is DFQATT, CDR2 SNEGSKA, per germline (reference sequence). V lost 0 bases, J lost 1 base, and 24 bases lay in between. The CDR3 DNA sequence: TGCAGTGCTAGAGATCAGGGGCTCTTCTCCTATACTTTCCAAGAGACCCAGTACTTC. Protein product: CSARDQGLFSYTFQETQYF.

The V and J genes are TRBV12-3 or TRBV12-4 and TRBJ2-5; 8 nucleotides match TRBD1. The CDR3 consists of 16 residues. Trimming cost V 2 bases and J 2 bases; bases outside gene matches: 7. In nucleotides, the CDR3 is TGTGCCAGCAGTTTAATTGGGACAGGCCATCAAGAGACCCAGTACTTC. It encodes CASSLIGTGHQETQYF.

Of note for this clonotype: Its ends do not fully match the called genes, so a read error is possible. The chain couples TRBV27 to TRBJ1-2, with D maybe TRBD1 (6 bases). Per germline, CDR1 MNHEY and CDR2 SMNVEV (reference sequence). The CDR3 totals 14 residues. CDR3 loop: CASRLWAGAFGYTF. The CDR3 DNA is TGTGCCAGCAGGTTATGGGCAGGGGCGTTTGGCTACACCTTC.

The J gene is TRBJ1-5, the V gene TRBV12-3 or TRBV12-4; 7 bases match TRBD1. V gave up 7 bases and J gave up 2 bases; unmatched junction bases: 5. There are 14 residues in the CDR3. The CDR3: CASTRGQGNQPQHF. Written as DNA, the CDR3 is TGTGCCAGCACCCGCGGACAGGGCAATCAGCCCCAGCATTTT.

This clonotype was detected ten times or more. The J gene is TRBJ2-2, the V gene TRBV19; D remains ambiguous. In germline, CDR1 is LNHDA, CDR2 SQIVND (reference sequence). The ends were cut back, 7 bases at V and 7 bases at J, with 7 bases in the middle. The CDR3 is 11 amino acids. Written as DNA, the CDR3 is TGTGCCAGTACCCTAGGCGGGGAGCTGTTTTTT. Translating gives CASTLGGELFF.

This clonotype was observed a handful of times. The V call is TRBV29-1, the J call TRBJ2-1; D not certain. Trimming shortened V by 1 base and J by 0 bases, and 16 bases separated the two germline ends. The CDR3 length is 17 residues. The germline V gene has CDR1 SQVTM and CDR2 ANQGSEA. In DNA, the CDR3 is TGCAGCGTTGAAGTTGAGAGCGCCCAAAGCTCCTACAATGAGCAGTTCTTC. As protein: CSVEVESAQSSYNEQFF.

The table lists this clonotype with a few counts. This rearrangement joins TRBV4-3 to TRBJ2-5, with 7 bases matching TRBD1. The CDR3 sequence is 15 residues long. Germline V gene sequence: CDR1 LGHNA, CDR2 YSLEER. The V gene end was trimmed by 0 bases and the J gene end by 4 bases; junction bases not matched to a gene: 5. This CDR3 is CASSQESRGRETQYF. In nucleotides, the CDR3 is TGCGCCAGCAGCCAAGAGTCGAGGGGGCGAGAGACCCAGTACTTC.